The entry below gives a single T cell receptor beta chain sequence along with its context. Antigen: not known. Using immunoSEQ multiplex PCR, the repertoire was profiled, and TCRdb retains in-frame clones only, with some absent. The sample yields tens of thousands of clones, around nine tenths seen once. This specimen comes from a study of T cells in localized non-small cell lung cancer. Germline CDR1 is SEHNR and CDR2 is FQNEAQ (reference sequence). V was pared by 3 bases and J by 0 bases, with 3 bases of the junction left unmatched. This CDR3 has 18 amino acids. Findings and limits, study-wide: Heterogeneity within the tumor remains possible, as just one region underwent sequencing. Measurement of T cell clonality placed uninvolved adjacent lung highest, above the level in tumor. Adjacent lung was found to contain a median around 56 of the top 100 tumor clones.

The V gene is TRBV7-9, the J gene TRBJ2-6; TRBD1 matches at 12 bases. This clonotype was obtained from a male donor aged 60 or over with stage I lung adenocarcinoma. The material was peripheral blood, obtained before any cancer treatment. The CDR3 region is CASSFRDRGLSGANVLTF. CDR3 bases: TGTGCCAGCAGCTTCAGGGACAGGGGGCTCTCTGGGGCCAACGTCCTGACTTTC.